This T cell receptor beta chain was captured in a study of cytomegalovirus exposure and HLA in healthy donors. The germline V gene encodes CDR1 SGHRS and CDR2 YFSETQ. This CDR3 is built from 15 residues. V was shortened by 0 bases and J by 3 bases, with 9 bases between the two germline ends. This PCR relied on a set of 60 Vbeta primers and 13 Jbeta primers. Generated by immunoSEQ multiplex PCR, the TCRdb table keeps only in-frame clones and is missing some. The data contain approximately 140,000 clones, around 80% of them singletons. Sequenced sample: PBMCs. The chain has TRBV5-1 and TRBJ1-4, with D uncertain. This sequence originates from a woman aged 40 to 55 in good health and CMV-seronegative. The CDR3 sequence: CASSLALPANEKLFF. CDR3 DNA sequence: TGCGCCAGCAGCTTGGCCTTACCAGCTAATGAAAAACTGTTTTTT. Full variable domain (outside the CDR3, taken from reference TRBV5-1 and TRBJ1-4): KAGVTQTPRYLIKTRGQQVTLSCSPISGHRSVSWYQQTPGQGLQFLFEYFSETQRNKGNFPGRFSGRQFSNSRSEMNVSTLELGDSALYLCASSLALPANEKLFFGSGTQLSVL.